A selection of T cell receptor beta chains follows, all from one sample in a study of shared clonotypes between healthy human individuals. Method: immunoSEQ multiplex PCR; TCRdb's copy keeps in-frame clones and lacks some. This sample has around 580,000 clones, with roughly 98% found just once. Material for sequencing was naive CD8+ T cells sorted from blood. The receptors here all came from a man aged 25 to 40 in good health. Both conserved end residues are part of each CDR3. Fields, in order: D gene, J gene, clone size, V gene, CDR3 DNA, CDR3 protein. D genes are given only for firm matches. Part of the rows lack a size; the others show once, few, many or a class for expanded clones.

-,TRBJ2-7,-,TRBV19,TGTGCCAGTAGTATCGGTCGCGGGGAGCAGTACTTC,CASSIGRGEQYF
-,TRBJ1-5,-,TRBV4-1,TGCGCCAGCAGCCCCGCCGACAGGTTAGCTCAGCCCCAGCATTTT,CASSPADRLAQPQHF
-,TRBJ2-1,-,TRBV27,TGTGCCAGCAGTCCGGGGGTGGGGCTCTACAATGAGCAGTTCTTC,CASSPGVGLYNEQFF
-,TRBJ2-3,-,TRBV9,TGTGCCAGCAGCGAGTCAGGGCCGAGAACAGATACGCAGTATTTT,CASSESGPRTDTQYF
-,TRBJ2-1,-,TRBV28,TGTGCCAGCAGTTTCCACCAAGGAACAGGGATAGGGATAGAGCAGTTCTTC,CASSFHQGTGIGIEQFF
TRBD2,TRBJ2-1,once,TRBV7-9,TGTGCCAGCGGACTAGCGAGGGACTCCTACAATGAGCAGTTCTTC,CASGLARDSYNEQFF
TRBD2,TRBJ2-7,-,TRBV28,TGTGCCAGCAGTTTATACAGACAAGTAGTAGCGGGACCGAGCTCCTACGAGCAGTACTTC,CASSLYRQVVAGPSSYEQYF
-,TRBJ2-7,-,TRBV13,TGTGCCAGCAGCGCCGGGTCCTACGAGCAGTACTTC,CASSAGSYEQYF
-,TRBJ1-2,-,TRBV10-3,TGTGCCACCAACCCCGAACAGGGTCTTAACTATGGCTACACCTTC,CATNPEQGLNYGYTF
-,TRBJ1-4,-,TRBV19,TGTGCCAGTAGTATAGGTGGACAAATCATCAATGAAAAACTGTTTTTT,CASSIGGQIINEKLFF
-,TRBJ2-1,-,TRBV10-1,TGCGCCAGCAGTGAAGGCCAGGGGTCGAGCAATGAGCAGTTCTTC,CASSEGQGSSNEQFF
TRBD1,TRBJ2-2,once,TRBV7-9,TGTGCCAGCAGCTCCCGACAGGGAAGGGGAACCGGGGAGCTGTTTTTT,CASSSRQGRGTGELFF
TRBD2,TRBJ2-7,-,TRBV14,TGTGCCAGCAGCCAAGGCGGGGGGGCCTCTTACGAGCAGTACTTC,CASSQGGGASYEQYF
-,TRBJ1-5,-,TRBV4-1,TGCGCCAGCAGCCAAGGCCGGAATAGCAATCAGCCCCAGCATTTT,CASSQGRNSNQPQHF
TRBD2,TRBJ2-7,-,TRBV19,TGTGCCAGTAGTATTGCTAGCGGGGCAATCTACGAGCAGTACTTC,CASSIASGAIYEQYF
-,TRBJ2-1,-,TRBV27,TGTGCCAGCAGTTTAAACTGGCCCTACAATGAGCAGTTCTTC,CASSLNWPYNEQFF
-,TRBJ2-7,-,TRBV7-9,TGTGCCAGCACCACCGGAGGGGACGAGCAGTACTTC,CASTTGGDEQYF
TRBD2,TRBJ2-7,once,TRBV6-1,TGTGCCAGCAGTTTAATAGCGGGGAAAGACTACGAGCAGTACTTC,CASSLIAGKDYEQYF
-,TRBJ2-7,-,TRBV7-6,TGTGCCAGCAGCTCCCGGAGTAGCGGCTTCTCCTACGAGCAGTACTTC,CASSSRSSGFSYEQYF
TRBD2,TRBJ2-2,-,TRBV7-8,TGTGCCAGCAGCCCTGCGGGGGAACGCGGCGGGGAGCTGTTTTTT,CASSPAGERGGELFF
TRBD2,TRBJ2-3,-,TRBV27,TGTGCCAGCAGCCTCGCGACTAGCGGGAGAGATACGCAGTATTTT,CASSLATSGRDTQYF
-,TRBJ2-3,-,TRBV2,TGTGCCAGCAGGGGAGATACGCAGTATTTT,CASRGDTQYF
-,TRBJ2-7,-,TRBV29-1,TGCAGCGTGGTACTGGGGGTTAGCTCCTACGAGCAGTACTTC,CSVVLGVSSYEQYF
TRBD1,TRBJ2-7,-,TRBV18,TGTGCCAGCAGACCAGGTCCAGGGGGCGCAGTATTCATCCCCCCCCAGTACTTC,CASRPGPGGAVFIPPQYF
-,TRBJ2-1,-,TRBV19,TGTGCCAGTAGTATATCCGGGATTGGTGAGCAGTTCTTC,CASSISGIGEQFF
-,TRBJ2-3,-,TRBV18,TGTGCCAGCTCACCAGCGGGGCTGGGAGATACGCAGTATTTT,CASSPAGLGDTQYF
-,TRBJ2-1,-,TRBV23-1,TGCGCCAGCCCCCCTGCGGGGGCCAATGAGCAGTTCTTC,CASPPAGANEQFF
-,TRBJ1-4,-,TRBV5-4,TGTGCCAGCAGCCCCCGACCTAATGAAAAACTGTTTTTT,CASSPRPNEKLFF
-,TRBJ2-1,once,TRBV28,TGTGCCACCTCAAGACGTCCAGGGGGAGGGCCTTCTAATGAGCAGTTCTTC,CATSRRPGGGPSNEQFF
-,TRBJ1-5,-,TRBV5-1,TGCGCCAGCAGCTTCGACAGCTTAAATCAGCCCCAGCATTTT,CASSFDSLNQPQHF
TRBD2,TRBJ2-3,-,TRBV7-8,TGTGCCAGCAGCGACCGGACTAGCGGAAACACAGATACGCAGTATTTT,CASSDRTSGNTDTQYF
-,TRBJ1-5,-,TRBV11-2,TGTGCCAGCAGTCTCTGGGGCAATCAGCCCCAGCATTTT,CASSLWGNQPQHF
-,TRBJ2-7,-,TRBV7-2,TGTGCCAGCAGTTCAAAGGTAAGGTGCTACGAGCAGTACTTC,CASSSKVRCYEQYF
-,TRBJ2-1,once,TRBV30,TGTGCCTGGGTGAGTTTAGAGGGCTCCTACAATGAGCAGTTCTTC,CAWVSLEGSYNEQFF
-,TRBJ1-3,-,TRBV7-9,TGTGCCAGCAGCGGACGGACAGAAGTTCTTGGAAACACCATATATTTT,CASSGRTEVLGNTIYF
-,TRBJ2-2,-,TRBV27,TGTGCCAGCAGTTTAGGGCTGATATTGAACACCGGGGAGCTGTTTTTT,CASSLGLILNTGELFF
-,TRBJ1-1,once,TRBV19,TGTGCCAGTATGAAGGGAAGGGAAGCTTTCTTT,CASMKGREAFF
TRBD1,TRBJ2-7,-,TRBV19,TGTGCCAGTAGTTTTGGACAGGACTACGAGCAGTACTTC,CASSFGQDYEQYF
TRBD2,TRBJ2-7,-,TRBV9,TGTGCCAGGAGCTCCCCGACTAGCGGAAACTACGTGGAGCAGTACTTC,CARSSPTSGNYVEQYF
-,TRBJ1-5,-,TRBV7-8,TGTGCCAGCAGCTCTTCGGGGCAGGGCTGGCAGCCCCAGCATTTT,CASSSSGQGWQPQHF
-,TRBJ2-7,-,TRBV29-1,TGCAGCGTTGGGGCCGAAAACTCCTACGAGCAGTACTTC,CSVGAENSYEQYF
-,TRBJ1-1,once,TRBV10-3,TGTGCCATCACGGGGGGTCTGAACACTGAAGCTTTCTTT,CAITGGLNTEAFF
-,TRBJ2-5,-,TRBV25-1,TGTGCCAGCAGTGAATTAGGGGGGCCTGAGACCCAGTACTTC,CASSELGGPETQYF
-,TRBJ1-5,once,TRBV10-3,TGTGCCATCAGTGAACAGGGCAATCAGCCCCAGCATTTT,CAISEQGNQPQHF
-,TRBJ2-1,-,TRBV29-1,TGCAGCGCCGAGGGGGGTGGAGAACAGTTCTTC,CSAEGGGEQFF
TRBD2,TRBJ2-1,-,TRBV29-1,TGCAGCGTCCGACTAGCGGTAGACAATGAGCAGTTCTTC,CSVRLAVDNEQFF
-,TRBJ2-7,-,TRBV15,TGTGCCACCAGCAGAGATCTGGAACACGAGCAGTACTTC,CATSRDLEHEQYF
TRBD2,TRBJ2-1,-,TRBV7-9,TGTGCCAGCAGGCTCGATGAGGGACTAGCGGGGGCATACAATGAGCAGTTCTTC,CASRLDEGLAGAYNEQFF
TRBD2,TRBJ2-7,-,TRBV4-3,TGCGCCAGCAGCCGGACTAGCGGCTCCTACGAGCAGTACTTC,CASSRTSGSYEQYF
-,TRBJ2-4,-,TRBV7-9,TGTGCCAGCAGCCCCGATGTGGCAAACATTCAGTACTTC,CASSPDVANIQYF
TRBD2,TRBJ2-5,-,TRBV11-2,TGTGCCAGCAGCTTATCGACTAGCGGGTTGGAGACCCAGTACTTC,CASSLSTSGLETQYF
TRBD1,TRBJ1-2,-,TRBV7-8,TGTGCCAGCAGCTTAGCCGGGACAGGGGAGGACTATGGCTACACCTTC,CASSLAGTGEDYGYTF
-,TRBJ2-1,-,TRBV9,TGTGCCAGCAGCCCATCCAGGGTGTCCTACAATGAGCAGTTCTTC,CASSPSRVSYNEQFF
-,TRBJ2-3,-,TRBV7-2,TGTGCCAGCAGCTTAACCGGGAGCACAGATACGCAGTATTTT,CASSLTGSTDTQYF
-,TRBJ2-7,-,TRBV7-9,TGTGCCAGCAGCCCTTGGGATGGGTACGAGCAGTACTTC,CASSPWDGYEQYF
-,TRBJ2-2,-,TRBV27,TGTGCCAGCAGTTTACGGGGCACCGGGGAGCTGTTTTTT,CASSLRGTGELFF
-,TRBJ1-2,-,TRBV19,TGTGCCAGTAGTATAGACGTAGGCGATGGCTACACCTTC,CASSIDVGDGYTF
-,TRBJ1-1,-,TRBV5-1,TGCGCCAGCAGTTTATCCGGGTACACTGAAGCTTTCTTT,CASSLSGYTEAFF
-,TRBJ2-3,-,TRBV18,TGTGCCAGCTCACCACTCCCCGCGACAGTAGCATACACAGATACGCAGTATTTT,CASSPLPATVAYTDTQYF